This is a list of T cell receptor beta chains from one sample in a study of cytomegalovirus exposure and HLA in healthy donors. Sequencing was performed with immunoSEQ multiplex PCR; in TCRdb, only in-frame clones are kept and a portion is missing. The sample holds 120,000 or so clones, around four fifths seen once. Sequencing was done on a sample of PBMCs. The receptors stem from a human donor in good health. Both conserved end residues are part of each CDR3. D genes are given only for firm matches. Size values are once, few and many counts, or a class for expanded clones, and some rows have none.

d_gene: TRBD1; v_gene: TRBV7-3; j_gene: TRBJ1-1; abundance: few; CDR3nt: TGTGCCAGCAGCTCGACAGGGTCAAGTACTGAAGCTTTCTTT; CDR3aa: CASSSTGSSTEAFF
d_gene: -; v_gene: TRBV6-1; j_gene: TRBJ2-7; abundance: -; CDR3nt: TGTGCCAGCAGTCGAGCAGGGGCCGACGAACAGTACTTC; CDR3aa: CASSRAGADEQYF
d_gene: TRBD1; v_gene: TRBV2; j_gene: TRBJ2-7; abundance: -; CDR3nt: TGTGCCAGCAGGGGGACAGGGGGACCCTACGAGCAGTACTTC; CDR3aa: CASRGTGGPYEQYF
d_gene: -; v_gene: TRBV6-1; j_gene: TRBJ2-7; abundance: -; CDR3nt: TGTGCCAGCAGTTCGACCGTCGGGGGCTCCTACGAGCAGTACTTC; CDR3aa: CASSSTVGGSYEQYF
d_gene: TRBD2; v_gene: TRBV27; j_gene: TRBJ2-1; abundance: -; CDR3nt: TGTGCCAGCAGTCCAGGGACTGCGGGGGACAATGAGCAGTTCTTC; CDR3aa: CASSPGTAGDNEQFF
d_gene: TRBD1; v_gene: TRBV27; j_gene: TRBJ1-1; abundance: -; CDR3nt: TGTGCCAGCAGCCGACAGGGGCCGGACACTGAAGCTTTCTTT; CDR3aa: CASSRQGPDTEAFF
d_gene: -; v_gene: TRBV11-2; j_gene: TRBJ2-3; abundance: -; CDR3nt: TGTGCCAGCAGCTTAGTGTCTGAGGGTCACGCAGATACGCAGTATTTT; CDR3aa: CASSLVSEGHADTQYF
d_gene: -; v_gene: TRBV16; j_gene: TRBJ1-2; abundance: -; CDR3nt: TGTGCCAGCAGCCTCACTCCTCAAGGGGGGGGTCTGAATGGCTACACCTTC; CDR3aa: CASSLTPQGGGLNGYTF
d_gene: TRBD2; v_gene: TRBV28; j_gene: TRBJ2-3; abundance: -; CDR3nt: TGTGCCAGCAGTGGGGGGACTAGCGGGGGGGGCCCCTTCGGCACAGATACGCAGTATTTT; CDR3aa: CASSGGTSGGGPFGTDTQYF
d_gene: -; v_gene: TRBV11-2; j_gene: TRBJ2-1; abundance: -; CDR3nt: TGTGCCAGCAGCTTAGCCGGCAGCTGGAGTAGTAGCCCCTACAATGAGCAGTTCTTC; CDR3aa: CASSLAGSWSSSPYNEQFF
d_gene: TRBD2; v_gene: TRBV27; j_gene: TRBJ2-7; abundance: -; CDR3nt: TGTGCCAGCAGTTTGAGGTTTAGCGGGGGGTCCTACGAGCAGTACTTC; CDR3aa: CASSLRFSGGSYEQYF
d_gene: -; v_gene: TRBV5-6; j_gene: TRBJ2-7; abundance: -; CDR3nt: TGTGCCAGCAGGCAGCAGGGGGGCGAGCAGTACTTC; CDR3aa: CASRQQGGEQYF
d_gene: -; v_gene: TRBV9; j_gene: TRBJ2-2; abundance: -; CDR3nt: TGTGCCAGCAGCACTAGTCCCGGGGAGCTGTTTTTT; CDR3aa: CASSTSPGELFF
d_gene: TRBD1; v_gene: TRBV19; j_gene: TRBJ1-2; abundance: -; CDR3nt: TGTGCCAGTAGTATTCGGAACAGGGGGAGGTATGGCTACACCTTC; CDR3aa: CASSIRNRGRYGYTF
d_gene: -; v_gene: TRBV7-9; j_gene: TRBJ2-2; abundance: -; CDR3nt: TGTGCCAGCAGTAGTAGCGACACCGGGGAGCTGTTTTTT; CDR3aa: CASSSSDTGELFF
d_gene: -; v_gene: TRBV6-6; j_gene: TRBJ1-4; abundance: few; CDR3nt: TGTGCCAGCACGGGTGGAGGAGGAAAACTGTTTTTT; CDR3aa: CASTGGGGKLFF
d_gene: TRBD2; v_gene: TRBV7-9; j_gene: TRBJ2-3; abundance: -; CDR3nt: TGTGCCAGCAGCACTAGCGGAAGCACAGATACGCAGTATTTT; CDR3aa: CASSTSGSTDTQYF
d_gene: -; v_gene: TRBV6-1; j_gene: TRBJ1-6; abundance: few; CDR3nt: TGTGCCAGCAGTGTCTGGCAGGGCTGGAATTCACCCCTCCACTTT; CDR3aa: CASSVWQGWNSPLHF
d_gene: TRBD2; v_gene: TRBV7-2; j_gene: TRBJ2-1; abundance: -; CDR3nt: TGTGCCAGCAGCTTATCGGGAGGGGATCAGGATGAGCAGTTCTTC; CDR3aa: CASSLSGGDQDEQFF
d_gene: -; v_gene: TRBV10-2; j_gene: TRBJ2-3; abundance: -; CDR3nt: TGCGCCAGCAGGACGGGAAGCACAGATACGCAGTATTTT; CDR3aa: CASRTGSTDTQYF
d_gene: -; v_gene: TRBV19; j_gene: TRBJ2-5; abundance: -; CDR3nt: TGTGCCAGTAGTCCCCAGTCGGGGACCCAGTACTTC; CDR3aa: CASSPQSGTQYF
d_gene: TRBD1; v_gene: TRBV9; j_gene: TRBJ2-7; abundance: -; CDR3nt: TGTGCCAGCAGCGGTGGGGGACAGGGGTTTTACGAGCAGTACTTC; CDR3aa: CASSGGGQGFYEQYF
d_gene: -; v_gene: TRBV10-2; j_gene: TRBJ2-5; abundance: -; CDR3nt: TGCGCCAGCAGTGAGTCCGCTAGCGAGGGAGAGACCCAGTACTTC; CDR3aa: CASSESASEGETQYF
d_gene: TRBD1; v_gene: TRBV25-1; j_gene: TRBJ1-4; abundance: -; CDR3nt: TGTGCCAGCAGTGAATATTTCCAGGGGGGAGCAACTAATGAAAAACTGTTTTTT; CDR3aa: CASSEYFQGGATNEKLFF
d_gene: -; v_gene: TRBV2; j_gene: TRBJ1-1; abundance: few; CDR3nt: TGTGCCAGCAGTGATCAGTCCCCGAACACTGAAGCTTTCTTT; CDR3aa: CASSDQSPNTEAFF
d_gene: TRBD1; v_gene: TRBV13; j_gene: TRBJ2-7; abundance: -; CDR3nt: TGTGCCAGCAGCAGCGGGACAGGGGCCCCATACGAGCAGTACTTC; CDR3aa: CASSSGTGAPYEQYF
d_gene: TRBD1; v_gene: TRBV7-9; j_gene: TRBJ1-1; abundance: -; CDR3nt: TGTGCCAGCAGCCCGCCGGGACAGATGAACACTGAAGCTTTCTTT; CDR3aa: CASSPPGQMNTEAFF
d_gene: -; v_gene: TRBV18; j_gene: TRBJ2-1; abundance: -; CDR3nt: TGTGCCAGCTCACCAGCCAGCGACTACAATGAGCAGTTCTTC; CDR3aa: CASSPASDYNEQFF
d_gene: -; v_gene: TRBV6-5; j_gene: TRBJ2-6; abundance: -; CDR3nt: TGTGCCAGCAGTCGAGGCGGCTCTGGGGCCAACGCCCTGACTTTC; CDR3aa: CASSRGGSGANALTF
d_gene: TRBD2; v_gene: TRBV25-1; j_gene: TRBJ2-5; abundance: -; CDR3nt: TGTGCCACCCGGGGGGGGGTACGAGAGACCCAGTACTTC; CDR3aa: CATRGGVRETQYF
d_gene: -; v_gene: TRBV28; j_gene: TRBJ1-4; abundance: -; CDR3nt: TGTGCCACCCAGGGTGATGAAAAACTGTTTTTT; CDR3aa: CATQGDEKLFF
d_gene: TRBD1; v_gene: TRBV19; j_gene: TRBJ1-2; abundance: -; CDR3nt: TGTGCCAGTAGTCGTAACCGGGACAGCTATGGCTACACCTTC; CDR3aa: CASSRNRDSYGYTF
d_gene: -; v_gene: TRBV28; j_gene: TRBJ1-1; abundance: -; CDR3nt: TGTGCCAGCAGCTCTAACAGGGCACCGAACACTGAAGCTTTCTTT; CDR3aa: CASSSNRAPNTEAFF
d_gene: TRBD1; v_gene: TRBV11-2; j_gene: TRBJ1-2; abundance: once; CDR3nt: TGTGCCAGCAGCTTATTTTATCGGGGACAGGGGGCGACGGATGGCTACACCTTC; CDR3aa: CASSLFYRGQGATDGYTF
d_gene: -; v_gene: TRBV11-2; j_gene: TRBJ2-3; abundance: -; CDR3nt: TGTGCCAGCAGCTTGGTAGGGACATCCCCTAGCACAGATACGCAGTATTTT; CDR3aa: CASSLVGTSPSTDTQYF
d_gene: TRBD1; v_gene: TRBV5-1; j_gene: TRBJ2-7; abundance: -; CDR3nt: TGCGCCAGCAGCTTGGCCGGGACAGGGGGCTACGAGCAGTACTTC; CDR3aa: CASSLAGTGGYEQYF
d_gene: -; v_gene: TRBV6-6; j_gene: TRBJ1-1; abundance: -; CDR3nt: TGTGCCAGCAGTTACCCGGGAGGGGCTTTCTTT; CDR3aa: CASSYPGGAFF